Listed below are T cell receptor beta chains from one sample, sequenced in a study of shared clonotypes between healthy human individuals. Generated by immunoSEQ multiplex PCR, the TCRdb table keeps only in-frame clones and is missing some. The sample lists about 2.4 million clones; around 94% were seen once. Material: naive CD4+ T cells sorted from blood. These receptors were collected from a man between 18 and 29 years old in good health. Both conserved end residues are part of each CDR3. Each record gives: clone size, V gene, J gene, CDR3 protein. Rows may omit the clone size; those that give it use once, few, many or a size class.

>-|TRBV28|TRBJ2-6
CASSSPEGLSGANVLTF
>-|TRBV5-8|TRBJ1-4
CASSFRTTGGEKLFF
>-|TRBV28|TRBJ1-2
CASSVRDRGRNGYTF
>-|TRBV2|TRBJ2-7
CASSPWTPPSQYF
>once|TRBV7-2|TRBJ1-1
CASSEQGKRTEAFF
>-|TRBV4-1|TRBJ1-2
CASSQDEGRPLGYTF
>-|TRBV28|TRBJ1-4
CASRGRTDDEKLFF
>-|TRBV29-1|TRBJ1-1
CSVEVPASFLEAFF
>-|TRBV4-3|TRBJ2-5
CASSQGVVGGEEETQYF
>-|TRBV2|TRBJ2-5
CASSRGLVQTQYF
>-|TRBV28|TRBJ1-2
CASSPGQGVVGYTF
>-|TRBV5-4|TRBJ2-5
CASSFPGLTETQYF
>-|TRBV7-2|TRBJ2-1
CASSLDRYEQFF
>-|TRBV7-2|TRBJ1-2
CASSLAQYYGYTF
>few|TRBV5-6|TRBJ1-1
CASSNPSEGQNTEAFF
>-|TRBV10-3|TRBJ2-5
CAISDWDSKETQYF
>-|TRBV28|TRBJ1-4
CASSLWQGREKLFF
>-|TRBV5-1|TRBJ2-5
CASSPRAGALQETQYF
>-|TRBV4-1|TRBJ1-5
CASSPPGALANQPQHF
>-|TRBV6-1|TRBJ2-7
CASSLAGGAYEQYF
>few|TRBV30|TRBJ1-2
CASSPNYGYTF
>-|TRBV4-1|TRBJ2-5
CASSQERLADRVQYF
>-|TRBV7-9|TRBJ1-2
CASSLGTGPKGYTF
>-|TRBV10-3|TRBJ2-2
CATQGLAGTGELFF
>-|TRBV6-5|TRBJ2-7
CASANSFSYEQYF
>-|TRBV6-1|TRBJ2-2
CASSEIGGYGGELFF
>-|TRBV7-2|TRBJ2-3
CASSFTGASTDTQYF
>-|TRBV6-6|TRBJ2-1
CASSYGVARGEQFF
>-|TRBV5-1|TRBJ2-4
CASSGDRGGDIQYF
>once|TRBV2|TRBJ2-2
CASSVDRGNTGELFF
>-|TRBV7-2|TRBJ2-3
CASSLKGARGGYF